A single sample gave rise to the 21 T cell receptor beta chains below, sequenced in a study of blood T cell repertoires in COVID-19. TCRdb's table, derived via immunoSEQ multiplex PCR, lists solely in-frame clones and lacks some. This table has around 150,000 clones, 84% appearing once. The sequenced sample was peripheral blood. The receptors stem from a woman in her sixties or seventies with acute or convalescent COVID-19.

The chain recombines TRBV4-1 with TRBJ2-1; 8 nucleotides align to TRBD2. The germline V gene has CDR1 MGHRA and CDR2 YSYEKL. The CDR3 sequence is 17 residues long. V dropped 3 bases and J dropped 3; count of bases not matched to a gene: 10. This CDR3 is CASSQVGGRTRYNEQFF. The CDR3 nucleotides read TGCGCCAGCAGCCAGGTCGGCGGGAGGACCCGCTACAATGAGCAGTTCTTC.

This clone showed up just once. The chain uses TRBV2 and TRBJ2-2, with D perhaps TRBD1 (6 bases). This CDR3 region has 17 residues. V lost 7 bases, J lost 2 bases, and 20 bases lay in between. The germline V gene has CDR1 SNHLY and CDR2 FYNNEI. The CDR3 region is CASTQDRTALNTGELFF. For the CDR3, the DNA is TGTGCCAGCACCCAGGACAGAACAGCCCTAAACACCGGGGAGCTGTTTTTT.

This chain connects TRBV19 to TRBJ1-1, with 7 nucleotides matching TRBD1. The V gene's germline CDR1 is LNHDA and CDR2 SQIVND (reference sequence). CDR3 size: 13 residues. Trimming at V came to 4 bases and at J to 1 base, leaving 0 bases not matched to a gene. The CDR3 protein is CASSRQGNTEAFF. The CDR3 region has the DNA TGTGCCAGTAGTAGACAGGGGAACACTGAAGCTTTCTTT.

J is TRBJ2-1 and V is TRBV29-1; 7 bases map to TRBD2. Germline V gene lookup returns CDR1 SQVTM and CDR2 ANQGSEA. V shed 0 bases and J 5 bases; nucleotides not matched to a gene: 7. This CDR3 has 15 residues. The CDR3 region has the DNA TGCAGCGTTGAAGATCCAGGCGGGAGAAACAATGAGCAGTTCTTC. It codes for CSVEDPGGRNNEQFF.

This clone was detected a few times. The chain has TRBV6-4 and TRBJ1-2; D is unresolved. Germline CDR1 reads MRHNA; CDR2 reads SNTAGT. Between the trimmed V and J ends, which lost 7 bases and 4 bases, there was a span of 13 bases. CDR3 size: 13 residues. CDR3 amino acids: CASKHTSGYGYTF. As DNA, the CDR3 is TGTGCCAGCAAGCATACCAGCGGCTATGGCTACACCTTC.

The chain is built from TRBV10-3 and TRBJ2-1; 7 bases line up with TRBD2. Unmatched junction bases numbered 5, after V lost 11 bases and J lost 7 bases. Germline V lookup: CDR1 ENHRY, CDR2 SYGVKD. The CDR3 runs 11 residues. CDR3 sequence reads: CAVGRGNEQFF. CDR3 in DNA: TGTGCCGTAGGGAGGGGAAATGAGCAGTTCTTC.

V is TRBV28 and J is TRBJ1-6, with TRBD1 identical over 7 bases. CDR3 length: 14 residues. Germline CDR1 MDHEN, CDR2 SYDVKM. Trimming cost V 7 bases and J 5 bases; bases outside gene matches: 5. CDR3 sequence: CASIWGQNNSPLHF. DNA for the CDR3: TGTGCCAGCATCTGGGGACAGAATAATTCACCCCTCCACTTT.

The chain couples TRBV3-1 (or the pseudogene TRBV3-2) to TRBJ2-3, with 15 bases fitting TRBD2. With 0 bases clipped from V and 1 base from J, the junction kept 8 bases outside the gene matches. Germline assignment: CDR1 LGHDT and CDR2 YNNKEL (reference sequence). The CDR3 spans 20 residues. DNA for the CDR3: TGTGCCAGCAGCCAAGATTGGGGACTAGCGGGAGGAAAGGGCACAGATACGCAGTATTTT. Translating gives CASSQDWGLAGGKGTDTQYF.

This clone was seen only a few times. The chain has TRBV15 and TRBJ1-1; D unclear. V was shortened by 1 base and J by 6 bases, with 9 bases between the two germline ends. The germline V gene encodes CDR1 LNHNV and CDR2 YYDKDF (reference sequence). The CDR3 sequence is 13 residues long. The CDR3 region has the DNA TGTGCCACCAGCAGAGCGGTGGGAGCTGAAGCTTTCTTT. It is translated as CATSRAVGAEAFF.

This chain connects TRBV29-1 to TRBJ2-1; TRBD2 agrees at 7 bases. The germline V gene encodes CDR1 SQVTM and CDR2 ANQGSEA. The CDR3 is 13 residues long. The V segment lost 6 bases and the J segment 7 bases; nucleotides outside the gene matches: 9. The CDR3 loop reads CSVAGTKPNEQFF. The CDR3 DNA follows: TGCAGCGTAGCGGGAACAAAACCTAATGAGCAGTTCTTC.

The chain has TRBV3-1 (or the pseudogene TRBV3-2) and TRBJ1-1; tentative D call: TRBD1 (5 bases). CDR3 length equals 13 residues. The germline V and J ends were trimmed by 4 bases and 1 base, with 7 bases remaining between them. Germline assignment: CDR1 LGHDT and CDR2 YNNKEL (reference sequence). CDR3 nucleotide sequence: TGTGCCAGCAGCCCAGGGCGGAACACTGAAGCTTTCTTT. Amino acid sequence: CASSPGRNTEAFF.

V is TRBV28 and J is TRBJ1-1; D gene unclear. Germline-derived CDR1 and CDR2 are MDHEN and SYDVKM. Trimming shortened V by 8 bases and J by 0 bases, and 19 bases separated the two germline ends. The CDR3 length is 16 residues. CDR3 sequence: CASRSQPPRMNTEAFF. The CDR3 bases are TGTGCCAGCCGTAGTCAACCCCCCAGGATGAACACTGAAGCTTTCTTT.

This chain connects TRBV6-5 to TRBJ2-2; D is unclear. The germline V and J ends were trimmed by 2 bases and 5 bases, with 9 bases remaining between them. CDR3 size: 14 residues. Looked up from germline, CDR1 is MNHEY and CDR2 is SVGAGI. CDR3 sequence: CASSYETNTGELFF. CDR3 sequence (DNA): TGTGCCAGCAGTTACGAAACTAATACCGGGGAGCTGTTTTTT.

The chain uses TRBV3-1 (or the pseudogene TRBV3-2) and TRBJ2-7, with D possibly being TRBD2 (5 bases). Germline loops: CDR1 LGHDT, CDR2 YNNKEL (reference sequence). V lost 3 bases and J 3 bases, leaving 9 bases between the germline ends. This CDR3 spans 13 amino acids. CDR3 loop: CASSHPTSYEQYF. In nucleotides, the CDR3 is TGTGCCAGCAGCCACCCTACTAGCTACGAGCAGTACTTC.

The V gene is TRBV28, the J gene TRBJ1-1; the D is unclear. The CDR3 spans 16 residues. The V end lost 2 bases, the J end lost 6 bases, and 19 bases lay between the germline ends. Per germline, CDR1 MDHEN and CDR2 SYDVKM. The CDR3 spells CASSLSVRRVTAEAFF. The CDR3 bases are TGTGCCAGCAGTTTAAGCGTGCGGCGCGTGACGGCTGAAGCTTTCTTT.

The chain carries TRBV7-9 and TRBJ2-1; D is unresolved. Germline V gene lookup returns CDR1 SEHNR and CDR2 FQNEAQ (reference sequence). V shed 5 bases and J shed 4 bases, with 6 bases lying between them. The CDR3 runs 12 residues. The CDR3 coding sequence is TGTGCCAGCAGCGGGCAGTACAATGAGCAGTTCTTC. Amino acid sequence: CASSGQYNEQFF. Full variable domain (rest looked up from reference TRBV7-9 and TRBJ2-1): DTGVSQNPRHKITKRGQNVTFRCDPISEHNRLYWYRQTLGQGPEFLTYFQNEAQLEKSRLLSDRFSAERPKGSFSTLEIQRTEQGDSAMYLCASSGQYNEQFFGPGTRLTVL.

The chain couples TRBV28 to TRBJ2-7; 7 nucleotides agree with TRBD1. V was pared by 2 bases and J by 4 bases, with 8 bases of the junction left unmatched. Germline V gives CDR1 MDHEN, CDR2 SYDVKM. This CDR3 is 15 amino acids long. The CDR3 loop reads CASSLPDRPLYEQYF. The CDR3 DNA reads TGTGCCAGCAGTTTACCGGACAGGCCTCTATACGAGCAGTACTTC.

The chain recombines TRBV3-1 (or the pseudogene TRBV3-2) with TRBJ2-3, with D perhaps matching TRBD2 (5 bases). V lost 5 bases to trimming and J lost 1 base, with 10 bases between them. There are 14 residues in the CDR3. Germline V gene lookup returns CDR1 LGHDT and CDR2 YNNKEL (reference sequence). The CDR3 bases are TGTGCCAGCAGCGCCGAACTAGGCACAGATACGCAGTATTTT. Residues: CASSAELGTDTQYF.

This clone has a single count. This chain links TRBV5-1 with TRBJ2-2, with TRBD2 identical over 8 bases. Looked up from germline, CDR1 is SGHRS and CDR2 is YFSETQ. J lost 4 bases, V lost 4 bases, and 12 bases had no gene match. The CDR3 sequence is 17 residues long. CDR3 sequence: CASSEVRGGKSTGELFF. CDR3 nucleotides: TGCGCCAGCAGCGAGGTTCGGGGGGGAAAATCCACCGGGGAGCTGTTTTTT.

This clone was seen a few times. The chain couples TRBV10-1 to TRBJ2-7; D perhaps matches TRBD1 (5 bases). The CDR3 sequence is 15 residues long. Germline CDR1 and CDR2: WNHNN and SYGVQD (reference sequence). The ends were cut back, 0 bases at V and 5 bases at J, with 14 bases in the middle. The CDR3 bases are TGCGCCAGCAGTGAGTCGACGTCGCCAGGGCACGAGCAGTACTTC. Translating it yields CASSESTSPGHEQYF.

This chain uses TRBV9 with TRBJ1-2; D not resolved. The germline gives CDR1 SGDLS, CDR2 YYNGEE. V gave up 4 bases and J gave up 4 bases, with 8 bases separating them. There are 12 residues in the CDR3. The CDR3 nucleotides read TGTGCCAGCAGCTCGACTGGCTATGGCTACACCTTC. This encodes CASSSTGYGYTF.